This T cell receptor beta chain stems from a study of early stage breast cancer tumors. Findings and limits, study-wide: Commonly generated sequences made up most enriched TCRB sequences shared between patients.

This table comes from immunoSEQ multiplex PCR, and its TCRdb copy is limited to in-frame clones, with some not included. The sample contains fewer than 75,000 clones, 70% to 80% of which appear only once. Comments on this clone: The antigen is undetermined.

The source material was blood. The clonotype originates from a person aged 30-39 years with breast cancer.

The CDR3 nucleotides are TGTGCTAGTGGTTTTACCGACAGGGTCGGGGAAAAACTGTTTTTT. It codes for CASGFTDRVGEKLFF. The rearrangement links TRBV12-5 to TRBJ1-4, with TRBD1 matching over 7 bases. J was trimmed by 8 bases and V by 3 bases; bases with no gene match: 9. Germline CDR1 reads LGHNT; CDR2 reads FRNRAP. The CDR3 sequence is 15 residues long.